This T cell receptor (beta chain) was sequenced in a study of blood T cell repertoires in COVID-19. Study as a whole: Acute-phase and convalescent COVID-19 samples originated in the United States, Italy and Spain.

There are 14 residues in the CDR3. Trimming removed 4 bases at V and 6 bases at J, with 14 bases between. Germline V lookup: CDR1 SGHNT, CDR2 YYREEE (reference sequence). The study assigned cohorts using participant-reported clinical history. Clones were sequenced by immunoSEQ multiplex PCR, and TCRdb holds only the in-frame ones, with some missing. The sample includes 250,000 to 300,000 clones, approximately 89% of them seen just once. This clone came up a few times. The TCR sequence derives from a woman aged 45-65 years who had been exposed to COVID-19. The chain is built from TRBV5-4 and TRBJ1-5; TRBD1 is a possible D gene (6 bases). Sequencing was done on a sample of PBMCs or T cells enriched from blood (not recorded which). The CDR3 nucleotides are TGTGCCAGCAGCCAAGCAGGGGTAGCTCAGCCCCAGCATTTT. This codes for CASSQAGVAQPQHF. Full variable domain (missing parts from reference TRBV5-4 and TRBJ1-5): ETGVTQSPTHLIKTRGQQVTLRCSSQSGHNTVSWYQQALGQGPQFIFQYYREEENGRGNFPPRFSGLQFPNYSSELNVNALELDDSALYLCASSQAGVAQPQHFGDGTRLSIL.